The rows below give T cell receptor beta chains drawn from one sample of a study of cytomegalovirus exposure and HLA in healthy donors. Sequenced by immunoSEQ multiplex PCR; TCRdb stores in-frame clones only, minus some. This sample carries 150,000 or so clones, with 1.6% going to the ten biggest clones. Sequenced: PBMCs. Receptor source: a woman aged 45-59 years in good health and CMV-seronegative. CDR3s include the opening cysteine and the closing phenylalanine or tryptophan. The order of the fields is V gene, J gene, D gene, CDR3 protein. D genes are given only for firm matches.

>TRBV14|TRBJ1-2|TRBD1
CASSPHRGLGQSGYTF
>TRBV6-6|TRBJ2-5|TRBD1
CASSSGTGGMETQYF
>TRBV28|TRBJ1-3|TRBD1
CASKNPGGSGNTIYF
>TRBV28|TRBJ2-7|NA
CASSFWDTSYEQYF
>TRBV6-1|TRBJ2-3|NA
CASSELQGTDTQYF
>TRBV25-1|TRBJ2-7|TRBD1
CASSVDQVRGEQYF
>TRBV5-1|TRBJ2-5|TRBD1
CASSLDGQGQETQYF
>TRBV5-1|TRBJ2-7|NA
CASSPTNSEQYF
>TRBV29-1|TRBJ1-2|TRBD1
CSPEGWRDRGHGYTF
>TRBV4-1|TRBJ2-3|TRBD1
CASSTDRASTDTQYF
>TRBV4-3|TRBJ2-3|TRBD1
CASSLEGARVDTQYF
>TRBV6-4|TRBJ2-2|TRBD2
CASSETSGGDTGELFF
>TRBV6-1|TRBJ2-7|NA
CASSATPYEQYF
>TRBV15|TRBJ1-3|NA
CATSRAPGYGPGNTIYF
>TRBV9|TRBJ2-7|TRBD1
CASSLQGQGTGEQYF
>TRBV30|TRBJ2-5|TRBD2
CAWSPGGADGETQYF
>TRBV19|TRBJ2-5|NA
CASSKLTGNPTQYF
>TRBV5-4|TRBJ2-2|NA
CASSLGAPNTGELFF
>TRBV6-5|TRBJ1-3|NA
CASSYSTGAGNTIYF
>TRBV18|TRBJ2-1|TRBD2
CASSSREAGVREQFF
>TRBV28|TRBJ1-2|NA
CASSLSLQGPYGYTF
>TRBV2|TRBJ2-7|TRBD1
CASSLTGAPIVYEQYF
>TRBV4-3|TRBJ2-7|TRBD1
CASSQDTGGGYEQYF
>TRBV25-1|TRBJ2-3|NA
CASSGFWTREQDTQYF
>TRBV10-3|TRBJ1-4|NA
CAISESRGLSEKLFF
>TRBV27|TRBJ1-1|TRBD1
CASSLSGQGGTEAFF
>TRBV7-6|TRBJ1-4|NA
CASSLGNGDGKLFF
>TRBV18|TRBJ2-3|TRBD1
CASSPLQGRTDTQYF
>TRBV5-1|TRBJ2-7|NA
CASSSGRGGPYEQYF
>TRBV30|TRBJ1-4|NA
CAWSPGTNEKLFF
>TRBV5-1|TRBJ2-2|NA
CASSNRVSGELFF
>TRBV29-1|TRBJ2-7|NA
CSVAIFYSSYEQYF
>TRBV19|TRBJ1-2|NA
CASSITPNYGYTF
>TRBV28|TRBJ2-5|TRBD2
CASSLTGGEETQYF
>TRBV5-1|TRBJ1-1|NA
CASSEDSGHYTEAFF
>TRBV18|TRBJ2-1|TRBD1
CASSPTGDEQFF
>TRBV5-1|TRBJ1-6|TRBD1
CASSLGGQGDSPLHF
>TRBV28|TRBJ2-3|NA
CASGPGSTDTQYF
>TRBV9|TRBJ1-2|TRBD1
CASSATGGVLYGYTF
>TRBV29-1|TRBJ2-1|NA
CSVVQGHNEQFF
>TRBV20-1|TRBJ1-2|NA
CSARYSYGYTF
>TRBV10-3|TRBJ1-1|TRBD1
CAISPGQGGTEAFF
>TRBV28|TRBJ2-7|TRBD2
CASSFRGGRDYEQYF
>TRBV28|TRBJ1-2|NA
CASSQDYGYTF
>TRBV5-1|TRBJ2-1|NA
CASSLPSSYNEQFF
>TRBV18|TRBJ1-3|NA
CASSPASGVDTIYF
>TRBV6-1|TRBJ1-5|TRBD1
CASSQGTGGSNQPQHF
>TRBV6-1|TRBJ2-3|NA
CASSEGQATGDTQYF
>TRBV9|TRBJ1-3|NA
CASSVRGTSGNTIYF
>TRBV2|TRBJ2-7|NA
CASMGASAYEQYF
>TRBV7-7|TRBJ2-2|TRBD2
CASSPASGVNTGELFF
>TRBV7-3|TRBJ2-2|TRBD2
CASSLRAGRTGELFF
>TRBV6-5|TRBJ1-5|NA
CASSQRRDQPQHF
>TRBV28|TRBJ2-5|TRBD2
CASSSHASGGPQETQYF
>TRBV7-3|TRBJ1-5|TRBD1
CASSLMGQANQPQHF
>TRBV20-1|TRBJ2-1|NA
CSAKQGNEQFF
>TRBV7-2|TRBJ1-2|NA
CASSFFGMGAVSTYTF
>TRBV7-6|TRBJ2-7|NA
CASSLIPQDEQYF
>TRBV2|TRBJ2-3|NA
CASNDGYTDTQYF